Listed here is a single T cell receptor (beta chain). PCR primers comprised 60 Vbeta and 13 Jbeta primers. Data came from immunoSEQ multiplex PCR; TCRdb stores just in-frame clones and leaves some out. The sample yields more than 85,000 clones, about 74% seen once. CDR3 size: 17 residues. V lost 8 bases, J lost 2 bases, and 24 bases lay in between. The germline V gene has CDR1 LNHDA and CDR2 SQIVND (reference sequence). These data belong to a study of cytomegalovirus exposure and HLA in healthy donors. V gene TRBV19 combines with J gene TRBJ1-2, with no clear D. This receptor was identified in a male donor in good health and CMV-seropositive. The sequenced material came from PBMCs. CDR3 region: CASSQVTNQLANYGYTF. In DNA, the CDR3 is TGTGCCAGTTCCCAGGTCACGAACCAGCTTGCCAACTATGGCTACACCTTC.